The rows below give T cell receptor beta chains drawn from one sample of a study of blood T cell repertoires in COVID-19. Using immunoSEQ multiplex PCR, the repertoire was profiled, and TCRdb retains in-frame clones only, with some absent. This table holds 150,000 to 200,000 clones, about 84% found once. The sample was peripheral blood. All receptors come from a woman younger than 45 with acute or convalescent COVID-19. The CDR3 runs from the conserved cysteine through the conserved F or W. D genes are given only for firm matches. Expanded clones are given a class, and other clones once, few, many or no size at all.

D: NA; size: NA; V: TRBV7-9; J: TRBJ2-7; DNA: TGTGTTCCCGTAATACAAGGGGGGGCCGGACGAATCTACGAGCAGTACTTC; CDR3: CVPVIQGGAGRIYEQYF
D: NA; size: NA; V: TRBV6-5; J: TRBJ1-1; DNA: TGTGCCAGCAGTTACGCGTCCAGGGTGAACACTGAAGCTTTCTTT; CDR3: CASSYASRVNTEAFF
D: NA; size: NA; V: TRBV2; J: TRBJ2-7; DNA: TGTGCCAGCAGTGATCTCAGGGACAACGAGCAGTACTTC; CDR3: CASSDLRDNEQYF
D: NA; size: NA; V: TRBV21-1; J: TRBJ2-1; DNA: TGTGCCAGCAGCAAAGACCTCTCCACAGCGGGGGGGGCCTACAATGAGCAGTTCTTC; CDR3: CASSKDLSTAGGAYNEQFF
D: NA; size: NA; V: TRBV6-5; J: TRBJ1-3; DNA: TGTGCCAGCAGAGCCCCGGGGACTGGAAACACCATATATTTT; CDR3: CASRAPGTGNTIYF
D: NA; size: NA; V: TRBV12-3/TRBV12-4; J: TRBJ1-1; DNA: TGTGCCAGCAGTTTCGGGGGGACCACCGGGGCTTTCTTT; CDR3: CASSFGGTTGAFF
D: TRBD1; size: NA; V: TRBV6-5; J: TRBJ1-2; DNA: TGTGCCAGCAGTTTCCCAGGGGGCTATGGCTACACCTTC; CDR3: CASSFPGGYGYTF
D: NA; size: NA; V: TRBV7-2; J: TRBJ2-2; DNA: TGTGCCAGCAGTAGGGGACTGTCCGGGGAGCTGTTTTTT; CDR3: CASSRGLSGELFF
D: TRBD1; size: once; V: TRBV27; J: TRBJ2-7; DNA: TGTGCCAGCAGCCCCGGGACAGTCCTTTTGAAGCAGTACTTC; CDR3: CASSPGTVLLKQYF
D: NA; size: NA; V: TRBV27; J: TRBJ2-3; DNA: TGTGCCAGCAGTTACTTCGGGGGAGGTAGCACAGATACGCAGTATTTT; CDR3: CASSYFGGGSTDTQYF
D: TRBD2; size: NA; V: TRBV10-3; J: TRBJ2-3; DNA: TGTGCCATCAGTGAGTCGACCGGGGGGACCACAGATACGCAGTATTTT; CDR3: CAISESTGGTTDTQYF
D: TRBD2; size: few; V: TRBV29-1; J: TRBJ2-1; DNA: TGCAGCGTTGATTTTAGCGGGACTTACAATGAGCAGTTCTTC; CDR3: CSVDFSGTYNEQFF
D: NA; size: NA; V: TRBV5-8; J: TRBJ1-5; DNA: TGTGCCAGCAGCTATACAGGGAGCAATCAGCCCCAGCATTTT; CDR3: CASSYTGSNQPQHF
D: TRBD2; size: NA; V: TRBV14; J: TRBJ2-1; DNA: TGTGCCAGCAGCCATCCACCCCGGGCGACTAGCGAGGAGTTCTTC; CDR3: CASSHPPRATSEEFF
D: NA; size: few; V: TRBV6-5; J: TRBJ1-5; DNA: TGTGCCAGCAGTTACTCCCGTAATCAGCCCCAGCATTTT; CDR3: CASSYSRNQPQHF
D: TRBD2; size: NA; V: TRBV10-3; J: TRBJ2-1; DNA: TGTGCCACGCATCCGGGGGTAGCGGGCCTCAATGAGCAGTTCTTC; CDR3: CATHPGVAGLNEQFF
D: NA; size: NA; V: TRBV3-1/TRBV3-2; J: TRBJ1-3; DNA: TGTGCCAGCAGCCATCCTCCCCGGGGGAAACTATCCTCTGGAAACACCATATATTTT; CDR3: CASSHPPRGKLSSGNTIYF
D: TRBD1; size: NA; V: TRBV5-1; J: TRBJ2-7; DNA: TGCGCCAGCAGCTTGGCGGGACAGGGGGCGTACGAGCAGTACTTC; CDR3: CASSLAGQGAYEQYF
D: NA; size: NA; V: TRBV4-1; J: TRBJ2-1; DNA: TGCGCCAGCAGCCAAGTAGATATGCTCTCCTACAATGAGCAGTTCTTC; CDR3: CASSQVDMLSYNEQFF
D: TRBD1; size: NA; V: TRBV5-1; J: TRBJ2-3; DNA: TGCGCCAGCAGTCAGGGGGCGGGAGATACGCAGTATTTT; CDR3: CASSQGAGDTQYF
D: NA; size: NA; V: TRBV28; J: TRBJ1-2; DNA: TGTGCCAGCAGTGAGCACAACTATGGCTACACCTTC; CDR3: CASSEHNYGYTF
D: TRBD1; size: NA; V: TRBV15; J: TRBJ2-5; DNA: TGTGCCACCAGCAGATTCGTGTTCAGGGGGCGCGGGGAGACCCAGTACTTC; CDR3: CATSRFVFRGRGETQYF
D: NA; size: NA; V: TRBV7-9; J: TRBJ2-1; DNA: TGTGCCAGCAGCCCCGCTCAGGGGCAGTTCTTC; CDR3: CASSPAQGQFF
D: NA; size: NA; V: TRBV28; J: TRBJ1-1; DNA: TGTGCCAGCAGCCCTCTGGGACAAGTGAACACTGAAGCTTTCTTT; CDR3: CASSPLGQVNTEAFF
D: NA; size: NA; V: TRBV24-1; J: TRBJ2-3; DNA: TGTGCCACCAGTGCCGGGTTCGAAGATACGCAGTATTTT; CDR3: CATSAGFEDTQYF
D: NA; size: NA; V: TRBV19; J: TRBJ1-3; DNA: TGTGCCAGTAGTACCCGTGGAGGACCCTCTGGAAACACCATATATTTT; CDR3: CASSTRGGPSGNTIYF
D: TRBD2; size: NA; V: TRBV4-1; J: TRBJ2-2; DNA: TGCGCCAGCAGCCAAGAAATGACTAGCGCGAACACCGGGGAGCTGTTTTTT; CDR3: CASSQEMTSANTGELFF
D: TRBD1; size: NA; V: TRBV28; J: TRBJ1-2; DNA: TGTGCCAGCAGTCCTCTTAGGGGGCGCAACTATGGCTACACCTTC; CDR3: CASSPLRGRNYGYTF
D: TRBD1; size: NA; V: TRBV19; J: TRBJ1-2; DNA: TGTGCCACCTCGGACAGGGCGGTGGGCTATGGCTACACCTTC; CDR3: CATSDRAVGYGYTF
D: NA; size: NA; V: TRBV4-3; J: TRBJ2-2; DNA: TGCGCCAGCAGCCAAGCGATGGCGAGTAGCCGAGGGGAGCTGTTTTTT; CDR3: CASSQAMASSRGELFF
D: TRBD2; size: few; V: TRBV7-2; J: TRBJ2-7; DNA: TGTGCCAGCAGCTTAGAGCGCGGGGGGGCCTACGAGCAGTACTTC; CDR3: CASSLERGGAYEQYF
D: TRBD1; size: NA; V: TRBV6-1; J: TRBJ1-2; DNA: TGTGCCAGCAGTGACCGGACAGGGGACTATGGCTACACCTTC; CDR3: CASSDRTGDYGYTF
D: NA; size: NA; V: TRBV5-1; J: TRBJ1-1; DNA: TGCGCCAGCAGCTTGGGTCATAACATGAACACTGAAGCTTTCTTT; CDR3: CASSLGHNMNTEAFF
D: TRBD1; size: NA; V: TRBV18; J: TRBJ2-7; DNA: TGTGCCAGCTCACAATCAGCGACAGGGACGGACGAGCAGTACTTC; CDR3: CASSQSATGTDEQYF
D: TRBD1; size: NA; V: TRBV5-6; J: TRBJ1-2; DNA: TGTGCCAGCAGCCGGACGGGACAGCCGTACTATGGCTACACCTTC; CDR3: CASSRTGQPYYGYTF
D: NA; size: once; V: TRBV11-2; J: TRBJ1-6; DNA: TGTGCCAGCAGCCGGGAAATACTGGTTCCCCTCCACTTT; CDR3: CASSREILVPLHF
D: TRBD1; size: few; V: TRBV7-9; J: TRBJ2-6; DNA: TGTGCCAGCAGCCTGACAGGGCTGACTGGGGCCAACGTCCTGACTTTC; CDR3: CASSLTGLTGANVLTF
D: NA; size: NA; V: TRBV30; J: TRBJ1-2; DNA: TGTGCCTGGTCGGCAGCTAGTGTCTATGGCTACACCTTC; CDR3: CAWSAASVYGYTF
D: TRBD1; size: once; V: TRBV5-3; J: TRBJ1-2; DNA: TGTGCCAGAAGCCAGTTAACCGGGACAGGGATTCGCCGTGAAGGCTACACCTTC; CDR3: CARSQLTGTGIRREGYTF
D: TRBD2; size: NA; V: TRBV7-3; J: TRBJ2-7; DNA: TGTGCCAGCAGCTCTAGCGGGGGGGCCTTCTACGAGCAGTACTTC; CDR3: CASSSSGGAFYEQYF
D: TRBD1; size: NA; V: TRBV15; J: TRBJ1-2; DNA: TGTGCCACCAGCAGAGGAGGGGGCTCGGGCTATGGCTACACCTTC; CDR3: CATSRGGGSGYGYTF
D: TRBD1; size: NA; V: TRBV3-1/TRBV3-2; J: TRBJ1-4; DNA: TGTGCCAGCAGCCAAGCACAGGGGATGGAAGAAAAACTGTTTTTT; CDR3: CASSQAQGMEEKLFF
D: NA; size: NA; V: TRBV28; J: TRBJ1-6; DNA: TGTGCCAGCAGTTTTTCGACTCCTAATTCACCCCTCCACTTT; CDR3: CASSFSTPNSPLHF
D: TRBD2; size: NA; V: TRBV9; J: TRBJ2-7; DNA: TGTGCCAGCAGCTCCCTGACTAGCGCGGGGGTGGGCGAGCAGTACTTC; CDR3: CASSSLTSAGVGEQYF
D: TRBD1; size: few; V: TRBV6-6; J: TRBJ1-2; DNA: TGTGCCAGCAGTCCACCCTTAGGGGGTCACCGACAGGGTGGTGCTGGCTACACCTTC; CDR3: CASSPPLGGHRQGGAGYTF
D: TRBD1; size: NA; V: TRBV13; J: TRBJ2-7; DNA: TGTGCCAGCAGGAAATCGGGACAGAGTTACGAGCAGTACTTC; CDR3: CASRKSGQSYEQYF
D: TRBD1; size: NA; V: TRBV24-1; J: TRBJ2-1; DNA: TGTGCCACCAGTGACCGGGACAGTATGTCCTACAATGAGCAGTTCTTC; CDR3: CATSDRDSMSYNEQFF
D: TRBD1; size: NA; V: TRBV14; J: TRBJ1-1; DNA: TGTGCCAGCAGCCAAGCGGGACAGCCTATGATGGGGCGAGCTTTCTTT; CDR3: CASSQAGQPMMGRAFF
D: NA; size: NA; V: TRBV5-1; J: TRBJ2-7; DNA: TGCGCCAGCAGCCCGTTGTTCCGGGGCTCCTACGAGCAGTACTTC; CDR3: CASSPLFRGSYEQYF
D: TRBD1; size: NA; V: TRBV3-1/TRBV3-2; J: TRBJ1-1; DNA: TGTGCCAGCAGCCAAAAAGGGACAGGCGGTGAAGCTTTCTTT; CDR3: CASSQKGTGGEAFF